A selection of T cell receptor beta chains follows, all from one sample in a study of OX40 agonist ivuxolimab in advanced cancers. Here immunoSEQ multiplex PCR was the method, and the copy in TCRdb shows in-frame clones only, minus some. The data show tens of thousands of clones, with approximately 90% seen just once and 0.55% to 0.7% held by the top ten. Sequencing used CD4+ or CD8+ T cells sorted from blood, obtained in a trial of the OX40 agonist ivuxolimab. The receptors derive from an adult with an advanced solid tumor such as melanoma, head and neck, liver or kidney cancer. The CDR3 runs from the conserved cysteine through the conserved F or W. The order of the fields is CDR3 protein, clone size, V gene. Not every row has a clone size; where given, it reads once, few, many or a size class.

CDR3aa: CSVSGDYSNQPQHF
abundance: NA
v_gene: TRBV29-1

CDR3aa: CASSLYGIGGQPQHF
abundance: NA
v_gene: TRBV7-2

CDR3aa: CASSVGASGGTEAFF
abundance: NA
v_gene: TRBV9

CDR3aa: CASSQEIGAGTDTQYF
abundance: few
v_gene: TRBV4-1

CDR3aa: CASSPRPVGYTEAFF
abundance: NA
v_gene: TRBV7-2

CDR3aa: CASSLGAPDRQAFF
abundance: NA
v_gene: TRBV7-9

CDR3aa: CASSSTNRDKLAGYTF
abundance: NA
v_gene: TRBV6-5

CDR3aa: CASSLGLVRTDTQYF
abundance: NA
v_gene: TRBV5-4

CDR3aa: CASSEQGEKYEQYF
abundance: NA
v_gene: TRBV2

CDR3aa: CASSFSATNEKLFF
abundance: NA
v_gene: TRBV7-9

CDR3aa: CAISRASGTDNSPLHF
abundance: NA
v_gene: TRBV10-3

CDR3aa: CASSIAGQGSDNEQFF
abundance: NA
v_gene: TRBV19

CDR3aa: CATDGLGSGANVLTF
abundance: NA
v_gene: TRBV5-5

CDR3aa: CASSMNREGDTQYF
abundance: NA
v_gene: TRBV19

CDR3aa: CSAGAGRIGSGAFF
abundance: NA
v_gene: TRBV29-1

CDR3aa: CASSFPGSAGNTIYF
abundance: NA
v_gene: TRBV5-4

CDR3aa: CASSPGREQYF
abundance: NA
v_gene: TRBV14

CDR3aa: CASNQDRMNTEAFF
abundance: NA
v_gene: TRBV2

CDR3aa: CASSPVSGETQYF
abundance: NA
v_gene: TRBV7-8

CDR3aa: CASSLGGGTTNEKLFF
abundance: once
v_gene: TRBV5-1

CDR3aa: CASSKDRLQETQYF
abundance: NA
v_gene: TRBV6-1

CDR3aa: CASSITGARQPQHF
abundance: NA
v_gene: TRBV19

CDR3aa: CASSRPNRDDYGYTF
abundance: NA
v_gene: TRBV4-1

CDR3aa: CASSARRLRNTEAFF
abundance: NA
v_gene: TRBV19

CDR3aa: CASSLHNSPLHF
abundance: NA
v_gene: TRBV5-6

CDR3aa: CASSYSKGNRVEQYF
abundance: NA
v_gene: TRBV6-5

CDR3aa: CASGPGAAEADTQYF
abundance: NA
v_gene: TRBV6-5

CDR3aa: CASSESRAGANVLTF
abundance: NA
v_gene: TRBV2

CDR3aa: CASSMDPNSGVGGYTF
abundance: NA
v_gene: TRBV19

CDR3aa: CASSLGGQGNYGYTF
abundance: NA
v_gene: TRBV5-8